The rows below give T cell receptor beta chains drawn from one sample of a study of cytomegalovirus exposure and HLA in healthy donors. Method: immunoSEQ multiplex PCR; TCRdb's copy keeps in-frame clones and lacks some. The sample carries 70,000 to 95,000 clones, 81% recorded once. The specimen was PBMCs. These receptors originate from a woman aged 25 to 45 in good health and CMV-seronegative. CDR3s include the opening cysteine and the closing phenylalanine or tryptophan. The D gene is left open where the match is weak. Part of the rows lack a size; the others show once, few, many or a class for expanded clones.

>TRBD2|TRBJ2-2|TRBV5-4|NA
TGTGCCAGCACCACATTAGCGGGAGGGAATGTGGGCGGGGAGCTGTTTTTT
CASTTLAGGNVGGELFF
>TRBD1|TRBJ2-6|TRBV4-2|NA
TGTGCCAGCAGCCAAGCGCAGGGGGCAGGTGGGGCCAACGTCCTGACTTTC
CASSQAQGAGGANVLTF
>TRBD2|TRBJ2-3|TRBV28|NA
TGTGCCAGCAGAAGTAGCGGGAGAGGGGCAGATACGCAGTATTTT
CASRSSGRGADTQYF
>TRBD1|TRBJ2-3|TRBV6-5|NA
TGTGCCAGCAGTTACCGACAGGGGCCAGATACGCAGTATTTT
CASSYRQGPDTQYF
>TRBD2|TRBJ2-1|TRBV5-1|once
TGCGCCAGCAGTCCGGGGGGGGCTAGCGGGGAGCAGTTCTTC
CASSPGGASGEQFF
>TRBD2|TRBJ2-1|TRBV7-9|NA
TGTGCCAGCAGCTTGGTGGTTGCGGGAGGGACTGAGCAGTTCTTC
CASSLVVAGGTEQFF
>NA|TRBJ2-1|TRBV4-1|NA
TGCGCCAGCAGCCAAGATCAGCAAGGTCCTTGGGTCCAGGGGAGCTCCTACAATGAGCAGTTCTTC
CASSQDQQGPWVQGSSYNEQFF
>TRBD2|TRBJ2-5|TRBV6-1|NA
TGTGCCAGCAGTGACCGGACTAGCGGGAGGGCCGCGGAGACCCAGTACTTC
CASSDRTSGRAAETQYF
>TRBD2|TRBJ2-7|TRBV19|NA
TGTGCCAGTAGTATAACGGGTAGCGGGAGGCAATTACGCTCCTACGAGCAGTACTTC
CASSITGSGRQLRSYEQYF
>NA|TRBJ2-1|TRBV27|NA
TGTGCCGGCAGTTTATCCTGGCTAGCATACAATGAGCAGTTCTTC
CAGSLSWLAYNEQFF
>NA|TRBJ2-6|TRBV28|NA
TGTGCCAGCAGTCTCCAGGGGGGTCTTGGCTCTGGGGCCAACGTCCTGACTTTC
CASSLQGGLGSGANVLTF
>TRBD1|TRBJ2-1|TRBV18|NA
TGTGCCAGCGCCCGAGGGCAGGGGGTCTACAATGAGCAGTTCTTC
CASARGQGVYNEQFF
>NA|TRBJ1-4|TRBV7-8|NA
TGTGCCAGCAGCTTACTAGGGAGTGAAAAACTGTTTTTT
CASSLLGSEKLFF
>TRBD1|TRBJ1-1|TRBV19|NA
TGTGCCAGTAGGAGGACAGGGTTGAAAAGGACCACTGAAGCTTTCTTT
CASRRTGLKRTTEAFF
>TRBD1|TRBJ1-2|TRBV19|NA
TGTGCCAGTCTACGGACAGGGGTCGGAGACTATGGCTACACCTTC
CASLRTGVGDYGYTF
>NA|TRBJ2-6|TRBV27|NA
TGTGCCAGCAGTCCATCGGACAGCTGGGGAGGGGCCAACGTCCTGACTTTC
CASSPSDSWGGANVLTF
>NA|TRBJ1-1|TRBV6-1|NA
TGTGCCAGCAGTGTGGGACAAAGCAACACTGAAGCTTTCTTT
CASSVGQSNTEAFF
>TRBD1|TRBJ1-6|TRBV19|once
TGTGCCGCTAAGGGACAGGGCCTTACACCCCTCCACTTT
CAAKGQGLTPLHF
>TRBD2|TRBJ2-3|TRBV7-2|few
TGTGCCGGAAGCGGGAGGGTCACAGATACGCAGTATTTT
CAGSGRVTDTQYF
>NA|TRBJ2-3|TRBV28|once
TGTGCCAGCAGTTTTTCCGGGAATGTAGATACGCAGTATTTT
CASSFSGNVDTQYF
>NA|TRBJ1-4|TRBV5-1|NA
TGCGCCAGCAGGGAAGAAGTGTTGGGACATGACGGGCGACTGTTTTTT
CASREEVLGHDGRLFF
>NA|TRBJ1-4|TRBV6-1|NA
TGTGCCAGCAGTGAACAGATTAATGAAAAACTGTTTTTT
CASSEQINEKLFF
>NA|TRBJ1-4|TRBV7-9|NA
TGTGCCAGCATGGGAGGTCAACTGTTTTTT
CASMGGQLFF
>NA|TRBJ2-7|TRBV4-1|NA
TGCGCCAGCAGCCAAGATCCCGGGGACATCTACGAGCAGTACTTC
CASSQDPGDIYEQYF
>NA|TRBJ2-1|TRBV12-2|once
TGTGCAAGTCGCTTAGCGCAACTAGCGGGAGGGCACGACAATGAGCAGTTCTTC
CASRLAQLAGGHDNEQFF
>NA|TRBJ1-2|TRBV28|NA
TGTGCCAGCAGTTCCGCAGAGGCGGGGTCCTATGGCTACACCTTC
CASSSAEAGSYGYTF
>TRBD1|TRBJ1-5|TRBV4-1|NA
TGCGCCAGCAGCCAAGACGTGGGACAGGGGTTGAAAAGCAATCAGCCCCAGCATTTT
CASSQDVGQGLKSNQPQHF
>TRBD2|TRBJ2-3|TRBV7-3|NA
TGTGCCAGCAGCCCTAGCGGGATGGCGGCAGATACGCAGTATTTT
CASSPSGMAADTQYF
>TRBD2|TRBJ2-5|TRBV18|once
TGTGCCAGCTCACAGGGACTAGCGGGAGGTTCGCCAGGGACCCAGTACTTC
CASSQGLAGGSPGTQYF
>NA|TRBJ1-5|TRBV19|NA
TGTGCCAGTAGTTGGGTGGGGCTCAATCAGCCCCAGCATTTT
CASSWVGLNQPQHF
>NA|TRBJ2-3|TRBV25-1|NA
TGTGCCAGCAGCCCCAAGCGTAGGGGCCCCCGCACAGATACGCAGTATTTT
CASSPKRRGPRTDTQYF